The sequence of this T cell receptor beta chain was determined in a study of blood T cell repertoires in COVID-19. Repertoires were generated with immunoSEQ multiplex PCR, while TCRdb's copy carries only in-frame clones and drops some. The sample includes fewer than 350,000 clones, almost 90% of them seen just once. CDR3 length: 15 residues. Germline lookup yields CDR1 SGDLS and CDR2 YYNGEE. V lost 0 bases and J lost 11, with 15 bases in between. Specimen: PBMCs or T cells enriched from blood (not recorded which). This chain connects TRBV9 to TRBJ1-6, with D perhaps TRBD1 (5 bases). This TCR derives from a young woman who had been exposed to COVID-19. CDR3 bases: TGTGCCAGCAGCGTAGAGGATCAGGGAGGGACACCCCTCCACTTT. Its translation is CASSVEDQGGTPLHF.